These T cell receptor beta chains were read from a single sample in a study of T cell responses to AZD1222 COVID-19 vaccine. The repertoire was sequenced with immunoSEQ multiplex PCR; TCRdb's copy has only in-frame clones and lacks some. Of 90,000 to 110,000 clones listed, about 80% are singletons. The specimen was peripheral blood, collected on day 0 of AZD1222 vaccination. The origin of the receptors is an adult in good health. Both conserved end residues are part of each CDR3. Each record gives: CDR3 length, J gene, D gene, clone size, V gene, CDR3 DNA, CDR3 protein. A D gene is named only where the DNA matches it firmly. The listing skips clone size in some rows; elsewhere it reads once, few, many or a size class.

>16|TRBJ2-5|.|.|TRBV5-1
TGCGCCAGCAGAACCATGGAGGGGTTTAATAAAGAGACCCAGTACTTC
CASRTMEGFNKETQYF
>15|TRBJ2-3|.|once|TRBV24-1
TGTGCCACCAGTGCGGGATCCCGGGAGACAGATACGCAGTATTTT
CATSAGSRETDTQYF
>13|TRBJ1-5|.|.|TRBV10-3
TGTGCCATAGGAAACGACCGGTATCAGCCCCAGCATTTT
CAIGNDRYQPQHF
>15|TRBJ2-1|.|.|TRBV6-5
TGTGCCAGCAGTCCCGGTCCGGGGGGCCGGCATGAGCAGTTCTTC
CASSPGPGGRHEQFF
>13|TRBJ2-5|.|few|TRBV5-5
TGTGCCAGCAGCTTGGACCCCGGGGAGACCCAGTACTTC
CASSLDPGETQYF
>12|TRBJ2-2|.|.|TRBV9
TGTGCCAGCAGCGTATCCACCGGGGAGCTGTTTTTT
CASSVSTGELFF
>15|TRBJ2-2|TRBD2|.|TRBV20-1
TGCAGTGCTAGTCGTCTCGGGGGGAATATCGGGGAGCTGTTTTTT
CSASRLGGNIGELFF
>17|TRBJ2-2|TRBD1|.|TRBV6-2/TRBV6-3
TGTGCCAGCAGCCGAGGGCCGGGACAGGGCTACACCGGGGAGCTGTTTTTT
CASSRGPGQGYTGELFF
>14|TRBJ1-3|.|.|TRBV7-3
TGTGCCAGCAGCTTAACAGGGCCTGGAAACACCATATATTTT
CASSLTGPGNTIYF
>15|TRBJ1-1|.|.|TRBV6-5
TGTGCCAGCAGTTACTACCCAATGATAAATACTGAAGCTTTCTTT
CASSYYPMINTEAFF
>18|TRBJ2-5|TRBD2|.|TRBV6-2/TRBV6-3
TGTGCCAGCAGTTACTCGATGGGCGGGGGGGACTTCCAAGAGACCCAGTACTTC
CASSYSMGGGDFQETQYF
>15|TRBJ1-3|.|.|TRBV5-1
TGCGCCAGCAGCCCGGAGGGTAAAACTGGAAACACCATATATTTT
CASSPEGKTGNTIYF
>16|TRBJ1-4|TRBD1|.|TRBV12-5
TGTGCTAGTGGTTTGGTAAAAGGGGGCAATAATGAAAAACTGTTTTTT
CASGLVKGGNNEKLFF
>18|TRBJ2-6|.|.|TRBV2
TGTGCCAGCAGTGACATACCCAGGCCGGTCCAGGGGGCCAACGTCCTGACTTTC
CASSDIPRPVQGANVLTF
>16|TRBJ2-2|TRBD2|.|TRBV4-3
TGCGCCAGCAGCGGGCGGGGGGTACTTAACACCGGGGAGCTGTTTTTT
CASSGRGVLNTGELFF
>15|TRBJ1-2|TRBD1|.|TRBV10-3
TGTGCCATCAGTGCTGGGACAGCAGTTAACTATGGCTACACCTTC
CAISAGTAVNYGYTF
>13|TRBJ1-2|.|.|TRBV5-4
TGTGCCAGCAGGCAACAGGATAACTATGGCTACACCTTC
CASRQQDNYGYTF
>13|TRBJ1-2|.|.|TRBV10-3
TGTGCCATCAGTGAGGAGCGGATGAATGGCTACACCTTC
CAISEERMNGYTF
>14|TRBJ2-7|.|few|TRBV2
TGTGCCAGCAAAGGGGACCTAAGCTCCTACGAGCAGTACTTC
CASKGDLSSYEQYF
>14|TRBJ1-4|.|.|TRBV6-2/TRBV6-3
TGTGCCAGCAGTTCGGCCGGACCTAATGAAAAACTGTTTTTT
CASSSAGPNEKLFF
>15|TRBJ1-3|.|.|TRBV28
TGTGCCACCTCATCGGCCGCAAAGCCTGGAAACACCATATATTTT
CATSSAAKPGNTIYF
>15|TRBJ2-5|.|.|TRBV18
TGTGCCAGCTCACCACAAACTATTGGAGTGGAGACCCAGTACTTC
CASSPQTIGVETQYF
>15|TRBJ1-2|TRBD1|.|TRBV7-3
TGTGCCAGCAGCCCGGGTGGGGACAGCTACTATGGCTACACCTTC
CASSPGGDSYYGYTF
>13|TRBJ1-1|TRBD1|.|TRBV18
TGTGCCAGCTCCCCTGCGACAGGGACTGAAGCTTTCTTT
CASSPATGTEAFF
>13|TRBJ1-1|.|.|TRBV19
TGTGCCAGTAGTATAGCGGGGGCCACTGAAGCTTTCTTT
CASSIAGATEAFF
>14|TRBJ1-1|.|.|TRBV6-5
TGTGCCAGCAGTTACTCGTGGGGGAAGCCTGAAGCTTTCTTT
CASSYSWGKPEAFF
>16|TRBJ2-2|.|.|TRBV24-1
TGTGCCACCCCGGGACTCGATAGGGGAACGGCCGGGGAGCTGTTTTTT
CATPGLDRGTAGELFF
>13|TRBJ2-3|.|medium-sized|TRBV5-6
TGTGCCAGCCTACGCTCAGGTTCAGATACGCAGTATTTT
CASLRSGSDTQYF
>15|TRBJ2-7|TRBD1|.|TRBV19
TGTGCCAGTAGTAGCCTGACAGGGTTTACCTACGAGCAGTACTTC
CASSSLTGFTYEQYF
>16|TRBJ2-5|TRBD1|few|TRBV18
TGTGCCAGCTCACCACCGCGGACAGGGGGCACGGAGACCCAGTACTTC
CASSPPRTGGTETQYF
>14|TRBJ1-2|.|.|TRBV5-1
TGCGCCAGCAGTTTCTCGGGGGGCAACTATGGCTACACCTTC
CASSFSGGNYGYTF
>15|TRBJ2-3|TRBD2|once|TRBV5-6
TGTGCCAGCAGCTTAGCGGGGGTTACCACAGATACGCAGTATTTT
CASSLAGVTTDTQYF
>14|TRBJ1-5|.|few|TRBV2
TGTGCCAGCAGTCTGGAACAAAGCAATCAGCCCCAGCATTTT
CASSLEQSNQPQHF
>11|TRBJ1-4|.|.|TRBV12-3/TRBV12-4
TGTGCCAGCAGGCGTTATGAAAAACTGTTTTTT
CASRRYEKLFF
>16|TRBJ2-1|.|.|TRBV7-9
TGTGCCAGCAGCTTAAGAACAGGCGACTTAGGGAATGAGCAGTTCTTC
CASSLRTGDLGNEQFF
>14|TRBJ1-2|.|once|TRBV5-5
TGTGCCAGCAGCTTGGACGGCGGCCTCTATGGCTACACCTTC
CASSLDGGLYGYTF
>13|TRBJ1-2|TRBD1|.|TRBV29-1
TGCAGCGTTGAACGGCAGGGGGCACATGGCTACACCTTC
CSVERQGAHGYTF
>15|TRBJ1-2|.|once|TRBV11-2
TGTGCCAGCAGCTTGGGCGGGGACACTTATACTCCCTACACCTTC
CASSLGGDTYTPYTF
>10|TRBJ2-5|.|.|TRBV9
TGTGCCAGGTACCAAGAGACCCAGTACTTC
CARYQETQYF
>12|TRBJ1-2|.|once|TRBV19
TGTGCCAGTAGTACTACAGGGAGAGGCTACACCTTC
CASSTTGRGYTF
>13|TRBJ1-1|.|.|TRBV2
TGTGCCACCTCAGGACAGCTGAACACTGAAGCTTTCTTT
CATSGQLNTEAFF
>13|TRBJ2-7|TRBD1|.|TRBV2
TGTGCCAGCAACCTGAGACAGGGGTACGAGCAGTACTTC
CASNLRQGYEQYF
>15|TRBJ2-5|TRBD2|.|TRBV7-2
TGTGCCAGCAGCTTATTGGGCGGGGGATCGGAGACCCAGTACTTC
CASSLLGGGSETQYF
>15|TRBJ2-1|.|few|TRBV5-4
TGTGCCAGCAGCGGGGTGGGGCAGGGAGGTTATGAGCAGTTCTTC
CASSGVGQGGYEQFF
>13|TRBJ2-7|TRBD1|.|TRBV10-3
TGTGCCGCCAGGGGACAGGGCTCCTACGAGCAGTACTTC
CAARGQGSYEQYF
>16|TRBJ2-3|.|once|TRBV24-1
TGTGCCACCAGCGGAGGACCCGGGGGTTACAAAGATACGCAGTATTTT
CATSGGPGGYKDTQYF
>14|TRBJ1-2|TRBD1|.|TRBV5-1
TGCGCCAGCAGCTCTGGGACAGGAGGATATGGCTACACCTTC
CASSSGTGGYGYTF
>15|TRBJ2-7|TRBD2|.|TRBV13
TGTGCCAGCAGCTTAACCCCGGGACTAGAGGTGGAGCAGTACTTC
CASSLTPGLEVEQYF
>15|TRBJ2-7|.|.|TRBV9
TGTGCCAGCAGCGTCAGGGACTCAAAGACCTACGAGCAGTACTTC
CASSVRDSKTYEQYF